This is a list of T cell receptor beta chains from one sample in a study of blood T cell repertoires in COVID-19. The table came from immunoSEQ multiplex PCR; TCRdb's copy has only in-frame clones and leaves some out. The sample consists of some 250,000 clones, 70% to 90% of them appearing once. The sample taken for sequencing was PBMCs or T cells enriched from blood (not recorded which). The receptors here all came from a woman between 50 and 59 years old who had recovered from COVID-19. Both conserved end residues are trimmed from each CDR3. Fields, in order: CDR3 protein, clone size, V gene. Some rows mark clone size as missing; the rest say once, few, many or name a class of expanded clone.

CDR3: ASSNTGDGGELF
size: few
V: TRBV5-1

CDR3: ASTSYTLAGGREQY
size: .
V: TRBV28

CDR3: AISEISGGYT
size: .
V: TRBV10-3

CDR3: ASSLSGRAVETQY
size: .
V: TRBV27

CDR3: ASSRSYEQY
size: .
V: TRBV5-6

CDR3: ASSNPGTGIYGYT
size: .
V: TRBV10-1

CDR3: ASLKTSSGNTIY
size: .
V: TRBV28

CDR3: ASSQGLAAYNEQF
size: .
V: TRBV11-3

CDR3: ASSFASGNNEQF
size: .
V: TRBV5-1

CDR3: ASSLRTGVITGANVLT
size: once
V: TRBV5-5

CDR3: ASSSLSGGSPLH
size: .
V: TRBV28

CDR3: ASSGLAGRTGELF
size: .
V: TRBV2

CDR3: ASSQEGGFYNEQF
size: .
V: TRBV4-1

CDR3: ASSPGGGTYEQY
size: .
V: TRBV18

CDR3: ASSPPTGSNYGYT
size: .
V: TRBV18

CDR3: ASSLAGLGNEKLF
size: .
V: TRBV11-2

CDR3: ASSLGLAGVRETQY
size: .
V: TRBV5-1

CDR3: ASSEAWRTEAF
size: .
V: TRBV6-1

CDR3: ASSDQRHMNTEAF
size: .
V: TRBV10-2

CDR3: ASSLFPSGWYQETQY
size: .
V: TRBV7-9

CDR3: ASSPGTGGFYGYT
size: .
V: TRBV14

CDR3: ASSRGLAGGGLGTDTQY
size: .
V: TRBV3-1/TRBV3-2

CDR3: ASTARDREYEQY
size: .
V: TRBV19

CDR3: ASSQEPQGHNEQF
size: .
V: TRBV3-1/TRBV3-2

CDR3: ASSSHRGSGELF
size: .
V: TRBV28

CDR3: ASKTGDNQPQH
size: .
V: TRBV7-9

CDR3: ASSPGLAGGYEQF
size: .
V: TRBV18

CDR3: ASSSRTVGKRPEAF
size: once
V: TRBV27

CDR3: ASSLGWLGRTEAF
size: .
V: TRBV7-8

CDR3: ASSPRTGAISTEAF
size: .
V: TRBV27

CDR3: ASSQTRMSTGGTGELF
size: .
V: TRBV4-1

CDR3: ATQGWGNQPQH
size: .
V: TRBV24-1

CDR3: ASSLEGADEAF
size: .
V: TRBV5-4

CDR3: ASSYRRNSYEQY
size: once
V: TRBV27

CDR3: ASIQNSGNTIY
size: .
V: TRBV5-1